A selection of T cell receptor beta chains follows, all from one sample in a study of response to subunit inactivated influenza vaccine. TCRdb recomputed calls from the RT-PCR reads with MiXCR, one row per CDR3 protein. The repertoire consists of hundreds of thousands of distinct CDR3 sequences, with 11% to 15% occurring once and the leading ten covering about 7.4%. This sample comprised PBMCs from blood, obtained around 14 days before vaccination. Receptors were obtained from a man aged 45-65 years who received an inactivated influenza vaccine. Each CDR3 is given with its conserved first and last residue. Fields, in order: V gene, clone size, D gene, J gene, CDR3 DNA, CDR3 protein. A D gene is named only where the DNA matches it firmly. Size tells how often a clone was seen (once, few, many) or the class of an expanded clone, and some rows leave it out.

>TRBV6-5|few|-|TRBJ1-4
TGTGCCAGCAGTTACAGACAGACATATAATGAAAAACTGTTTTTT
CASSYRQTYNEKLFF
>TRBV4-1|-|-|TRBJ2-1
TGCGCCAGCAGCCAAGAAAGAGTTCGGGAGCAGTTCTTC
CASSQERVREQFF
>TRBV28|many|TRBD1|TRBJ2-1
TGTGCCAGCAGTTTATTAAAGGGACAGGGGGAAGGTGGATACGAGCAGTTCTTC
CASSLLKGQGEGGYEQFF
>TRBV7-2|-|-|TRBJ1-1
TGTGCCAGCAGCCCGTTTTCCAGAAACACTGAAGCTTTCTTT
CASSPFSRNTEAFF
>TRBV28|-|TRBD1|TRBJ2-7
TGTGCCAGCAGTCCTCTGGGACAGGGGGCCTACGAGCAGTACTTC
CASSPLGQGAYEQYF
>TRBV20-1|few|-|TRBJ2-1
TGCAGTGCTAGTGAGGCGGGGCCGACAACGGAGCAGTTCTTC
CSASEAGPTTEQFF
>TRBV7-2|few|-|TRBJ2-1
TGTGCCAGCAGCTATTTAGCGAGCTCCTACAATGAGCAGTTCTTC
CASSYLASSYNEQFF
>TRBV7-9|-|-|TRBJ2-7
TGTGCCAGCAGCTTAAGCGGACCTTCACCCTACGAGCAGTACTTC
CASSLSGPSPYEQYF
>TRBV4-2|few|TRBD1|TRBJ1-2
TGTGCCAGCGGACAGGTGGGCTATGGCTACACCTTC
CASGQVGYGYTF
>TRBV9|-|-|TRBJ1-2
TGTGCCAGCAGCCCCCAACCCACTAACTATGGCTACACCTTC
CASSPQPTNYGYTF
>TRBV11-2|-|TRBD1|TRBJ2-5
TGTGCCAGCAGCATCGGGACAGGGTGGGGAGAGACCCAGTACTTC
CASSIGTGWGETQYF
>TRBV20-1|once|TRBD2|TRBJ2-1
TGCAGTGCCCCAACAGGCGGGGGTTTCTCCTACAATGAGCAGTTCTTC
CSAPTGGGFSYNEQFF
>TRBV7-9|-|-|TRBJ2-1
TGTGCCAGCAGCTTGGACCAGATAACCTACAATGAGCAGTTCTTC
CASSLDQITYNEQFF
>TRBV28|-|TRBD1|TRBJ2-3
TGTGCCAGCAGCTTCCCGGGACAGGGTACAGATACGCAGTATTTT
CASSFPGQGTDTQYF
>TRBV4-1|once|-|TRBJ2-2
TGCGCCAGCAGCCAAGAATGGCCGGGGAGGAACACCGGGGAGCTGTTTTTT
CASSQEWPGRNTGELFF
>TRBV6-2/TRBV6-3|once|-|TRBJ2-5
TGTGCCAGCAGTTACGCCGTACCGGGGGTGGATAAAGAGACCCAGTACTTC
CASSYAVPGVDKETQYF
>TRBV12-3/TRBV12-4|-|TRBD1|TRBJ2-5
TGTGCCAGCAGTACACCGGACAGGGCTCAAGAGACCCAGTACTTC
CASSTPDRAQETQYF
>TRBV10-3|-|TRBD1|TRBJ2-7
TGTGCCATCAGTGAGCAACAGGGGCAGCAGTACTTC
CAISEQQGQQYF
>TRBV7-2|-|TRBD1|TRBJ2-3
TGTGCCAGCAGCTTATCCGTCGGACAGGGAGAAGATACGCAGTATTTT
CASSLSVGQGEDTQYF
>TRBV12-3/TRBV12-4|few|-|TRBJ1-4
TGTGCCAGCAGTTTGGGGGGTCAGGGTAAACTGTTTTTT
CASSLGGQGKLFF
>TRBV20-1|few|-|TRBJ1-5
TGCAGTGCTAGAGATGGGGGACGGAATAATCAGCCCCAGCATTTT
CSARDGGRNNQPQHF
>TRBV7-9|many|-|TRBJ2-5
TGTGCCAGCAGCTCACAGGGAAGGCAGACCCAGTACTTC
CASSSQGRQTQYF
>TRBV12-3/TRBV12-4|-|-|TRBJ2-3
TGTGCCAGCAATCAGGGGTCAGATACGCAGTATTTT
CASNQGSDTQYF
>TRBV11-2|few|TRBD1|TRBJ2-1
TGTGCCAGCAGCGTAGGGTTATCGGACAGGTCCGATGAGCAGTTCTTC
CASSVGLSDRSDEQFF
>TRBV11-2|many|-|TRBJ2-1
TGTGCCAGCAGACTTATCACAGGGAGATCCTACAATGAGCAGTTCTTC
CASRLITGRSYNEQFF
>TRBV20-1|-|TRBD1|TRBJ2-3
TGCAGTGCTAGGGACGGACAGGGAGGACCTATAACAGATACGCAGTATTTT
CSARDGQGGPITDTQYF
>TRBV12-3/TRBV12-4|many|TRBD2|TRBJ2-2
TGTGCCAGCAGCACTAAGCGGGAGGGGGACACCGGGGAGCTGTTTTTT
CASSTKREGDTGELFF
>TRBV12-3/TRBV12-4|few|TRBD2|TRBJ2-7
TGTGCCAGCAGTCCCTGGGGCGGGGGGTCCGGGGAGCAGTACTTC
CASSPWGGGSGEQYF